A single sample is the source of the 19 T cell receptor beta chains below, sequenced in a study of T cell changes during pregnancy in multiple sclerosis. Sequencing used immunoSEQ multiplex PCR; TCRdb keeps in-frame clones, though not all of them. The sample contains 35,000 or so clones, roughly 89% of which appear only once. The sample here was CD4+ T cells from peripheral blood mononuclear cells, taken after pregnancy. The receptors were gathered from a female donor in good health, enrolled as a control in a pregnancy study.

The chain combines TRBV19 with TRBJ2-2; 10 bases align to TRBD1. Per germline, CDR1 LNHDA and CDR2 SQIVND (reference sequence). This CDR3 has 16 amino acids. V gave up 6 bases and J gave up 7 bases; unmatched junction bases: 11. The CDR3 coding sequence is TGTGCCAGTAGACCGCCGGGACAGGGGATTAGCGGGGAGCTGTTTTTT. Protein: CASRPPGQGISGELFF.

This rearrangement joins TRBV27 to TRBJ1-4, with D perhaps TRBD1 (5 bases). Germline V CDR1 and CDR2: MNHEY, SMNVEV (reference sequence). V shed 2 bases and J shed 5 bases, with 12 bases lying between them. CDR3 length: 15 amino acids. DNA for the CDR3: TGTGCCAGCAGTTTAAAGGGGCGGATAAATGAAAAACTGTTTTTT. Translation: CASSLKGRINEKLFF.

The chain uses TRBV11-2 and TRBJ1-2; 9 nucleotides align to TRBD1. This CDR3 region has 15 residues. With 4 bases clipped from V and 7 bases from J, the junction kept 10 bases outside the gene matches. Germline assignment: CDR1 SGHAT and CDR2 FQNNGV. CDR3 bases: TGTGCCAGCAGCTGGACAGGGGAACCGAACGGTGGCTACACCTTC. Translated: CASSWTGEPNGGYTF.

The V and J genes are TRBV19 and TRBJ1-1, with 10 bases that match TRBD1. The germline V gene has CDR1 LNHDA and CDR2 SQIVND (reference sequence). V was pared by 3 bases and J by 4 bases, with 11 bases of the junction left unmatched. There are 17 residues in the CDR3. The DNA for the CDR3 is TGTGCCAGTAGTATGCGGAAGGGACAGGGGAAGGGCACTGAAGCTTTCTTT. Protein product: CASSMRKGQGKGTEAFF.

The rearrangement links TRBV11-2 to TRBJ2-7; D is unresolved. Germline V gene sequence: CDR1 SGHAT, CDR2 FQNNGV. Trimming stripped 1 base from V and 4 bases from J, with 17 bases between. The CDR3 length is 16 residues. CDR3 nucleotides: TGTGCCAGCAGCTTAGTCCCAGGTCTCTCATATTACGAGCAGTACTTC. It translates to CASSLVPGLSYYEQYF. Filled out from reference TRBV11-2 and TRBJ2-7, the complete variable domain reads EAGVAQSPRYKIIEKRQSVAFWCNPISGHATLYWYQQILGQGPKLLIQFQNNGVVDDSQLPKDRFSAERLKGVDSTLKIQPAKLEDSAVYLCASSLVPGLSYYEQYFGPGTRLTVT.

The CDR3: CASSQGNLGSSYNSPLHF. In DNA form, the CDR3 reads TGCGCCAGCAGCCAAGGAAATCTGGGGAGCTCCTATAATTCACCCCTCCACTTT. The chain employs TRBV4-1 and TRBJ1-6; no clear D. This CDR3 contains 18 residues. V gave up 1 base and J gave up 0 bases, with 13 bases separating them. Germline V lookup: CDR1 MGHRA, CDR2 YSYEKL.

Here the CDR3 reads CASSEQQNLVPYEQYF. CDR3 bases: TGTGCCAGCAGTGAGCAACAGAACCTCGTACCCTACGAGCAGTACTTC. The chain recombines TRBV6-1 with TRBJ2-7, with unresolved D. From germline, CDR1 is MNHNS and CDR2 SASEGT. Trimming cost V 3 bases and J 2 bases, with 17 bases left between them. The CDR3 spans 16 residues.

This CDR3 reads CASSATGTSTDTQYF. CDR3 sequence (DNA): TGTGCCAGCAGCGCTACCGGGACTAGCACAGATACGCAGTATTTT. The chain links TRBV7-9 to TRBJ2-3; D is possibly TRBD2 (6 bases). There are 15 residues in the CDR3. Germline CDR1 SEHNR, CDR2 FQNEAQ (reference sequence). V was pared by 5 bases and J by 0 bases, with 12 bases between.

The genes are TRBV19 and TRBJ1-4, with 7 bases matching TRBD1. Germline-derived CDR1 and CDR2 are LNHDA and SQIVND (reference sequence). The trim removed 6 bases at V and 0 bases at J, leaving 4 bases unmatched. CDR3 length: 15 amino acids. The CDR3 loop reads CASSRGQATNEKLFF. The CDR3 DNA reads as TGTGCCAGTAGCAGAGGACAGGCAACTAATGAAAAACTGTTTTTT.

This chain connects TRBV19 to TRBJ2-3; TRBD2 might be the D (5 bases). The V end lost 4 bases, the J end lost 0 bases, and 8 bases lay between the germline ends. CDR3 length: 14 residues. The germline CDR1 and CDR2 sequences are LNHDA and SQIVND (reference sequence). The CDR3 bases are TGTGCCAGTAGTAGGGAGAGAAGCACAGATACGCAGTATTTT. This translates into CASSRERSTDTQYF.

This chain connects TRBV7-7 to TRBJ2-3; 14 bases line up with TRBD2. J gave up 1 base and V 1 base, and 1 base lay outside the gene matches. The CDR3 has 17 residues. Germline CDR1 and CDR2: SSHAT and FNYEAQ (reference sequence). The CDR3: CASSLGTSGGCTDTQYF. CDR3 nucleotide sequence: TGTGCCAGCAGCTTAGGGACTAGCGGGGGGTGCACAGATACGCAGTATTTT.

The V and J genes are TRBV4-1 and TRBJ2-1; possible D gene TRBD1, 7 bases. This CDR3 has 19 residues. CDR1 and CDR2 (germline): MGHRA, YSYEKL. Trimming took off 2 bases at V and 0 bases at J, with 20 bases between the two ends. The CDR3 sequence: CASSQSLGGQLFSYNEQFF. CDR3 nucleotides: TGCGCCAGCAGCCAAAGTTTGGGGGGACAGCTCTTCTCCTACAATGAGCAGTTCTTC.

The chain recombines TRBV19 with TRBJ2-4, with 11 positions matching TRBD2. V gave up 5 bases and J gave up 8 bases; unmatched junction bases: 14. The V gene's germline CDR1 is LNHDA and CDR2 SQIVND (reference sequence). This CDR3 is 17 amino acids long. CDR3 nucleotides: TGTGCCAGTAGTCCCGCCGCCCTACTAGCGGGAGCGGACATTCAGTACTTC. It encodes CASSPAALLAGADIQYF. Together with reference TRBV19 and TRBJ2-4, the CDR3 gives the full variable domain: DGGITQSPKYLFRKEGQNVTLSCEQNLNHDAMYWYRQDPGQGLRLIYYSQIVNDFQKGDIAEGYSVSREKKESFPLTVTSAQKNPTAFYLCASSPAALLAGADIQYFGAGTRLSVL.

The chain couples TRBV19 to TRBJ2-3; D uncertain. The germline V and J ends were trimmed by 10 bases and 0 bases, with 11 bases remaining between them. This CDR3 has 13 residues. Germline lookup yields CDR1 LNHDA and CDR2 SQIVND (reference sequence). CDR3 sequence: CATRPSSTDTQYF. The CDR3 DNA reads as TGTGCCACGCGGCCCTCAAGCACAGATACGCAGTATTTT.

The J gene is TRBJ1-3, the V gene TRBV7-2, with 9 nucleotides matching TRBD1. V lost 5 bases, J lost 0 bases, and 5 bases stayed unmatched. Germline V CDR1 and CDR2: SGHTA, FQGNSA. This CDR3 spans 16 amino acids. The CDR3 loop reads CASSTRQGDSGNTIYF. The DNA for the CDR3 is TGTGCCAGCAGCACCCGACAGGGGGACTCTGGAAACACCATATATTTT.

This sequence joins TRBV4-1 and TRBJ2-1; 9 nucleotides line up with TRBD2. J lost 3 bases, V lost 1 base, and 13 bases had no gene match. The CDR3 covers 19 residues. CDR1 and CDR2 (germline): MGHRA, YSYEKL. CDR3 residues: CASSQADLLAGAHYNEQFF. For the CDR3, the DNA is TGCGCCAGCAGCCAAGCTGATCTCTTAGCGGGGGCCCACTACAATGAGCAGTTCTTC.

This chain joins TRBV19 and TRBJ2-7; 7 nucleotides align to TRBD1. The germline CDR1 and CDR2 sequences are LNHDA and SQIVND (reference sequence). The junction had 7 bases not matched to a gene; V was cut back by 5 bases and J by 3 bases. The CDR3 has 14 amino acids. CDR3 nucleotides: TGTGCCAGTAGTCCCGGGACAGCCTTCTACGAGCAGTACTTC. It specifies CASSPGTAFYEQYF.

The rearrangement joins TRBV5-1 to TRBJ1-1; unclear D gene. V lost 0 bases and J 1 base, leaving 16 bases between the germline ends. This CDR3 region has 17 residues. CDR1 is SGHRS, CDR2 YFSETQ, per germline. The DNA for the CDR3 is TGCGCCAGCAGCTTGGACCTGCGCAAACCAAAGAACACTGAAGCTTTCTTT. Amino acid sequence: CASSLDLRKPKNTEAFF.

The chain carries TRBV11-2 and TRBJ1-5; TRBD1 agrees at 10 bases. The germline gives CDR1 SGHAT, CDR2 FQNNGV. With V trimmed by 9 bases and J by 7 bases, 12 bases remained unmatched. CDR3 length: 15 residues. The CDR3, as DNA: TGTGCCAGTGCCCCCGGGACAGGGGATCGGCAGCCCCAGCATTTT. Encoded protein: CASAPGTGDRQPQHF.